Each of the 9 T cell receptor beta chains below was sequenced from the same sample in a study of T cells in Graves' hyperthyroidism and ophthalmopathy. What was amplified from RNA transcripts were TCR beta CDR3 regions. The TCR CDR3 first-round RT-PCR relied on the HTBI primer set. Each CDR3 protein is one row after TCRdb ran MiXCR on the multiplex PCR reads. The repertoire includes roughly 300,000 distinct CDR3 sequences, 15% to 20% of them detected once, and 45% to 55% sits in the top ten. The sequencing sample was made of blood. These receptors all stem from a woman in her forties or fifties with Graves' hyperthyroidism.

This clonotype was observed a few times. V usage is TRBV7-2 and J usage is TRBJ2-2; TRBD2 matches at 13 bases. Germline CDR1 reads SGHTA; CDR2 reads FQGNSA. V gave up 4 bases and J gave up 7 bases; unmatched junction bases: 9. The CDR3 runs to 17 residues. Here the CDR3 DNA reads TGTGCCAGCAGCTGGGGGACTAGCGGGAACATGGGCGGGGAGCTGTTTTTT. Translated: CASSWGTSGNMGGELFF.

This chain uses TRBV7-9 with TRBJ1-1; 7 nucleotides match TRBD1. Germline loops: CDR1 SEHNR, CDR2 FQNEAQ (reference sequence). V was clipped by 5 bases and J by 3 bases; unmatched bases: 9. The length of the CDR3 is 15 residues. CDR3 amino acids: CASSPGTVGDTEAFF. The CDR3 nucleotides read TGTGCCAGCAGCCCGGGGACAGTGGGGGACACTGAAGCTTTCTTT.

This clonotype was seen a few times. The chain combines TRBV19 with TRBJ2-2, with TRBD1 as a possible D gene (5 bases). Deletions cut 6 bases from V and 6 bases from J, with 17 bases between. Germline V gene lookup returns CDR1 LNHDA and CDR2 SQIVND (reference sequence). This CDR3 region has 15 residues. The CDR3 DNA reads TGTGCCAGTAGCCAAGCAGGGTTTAACGCCGGGGAGCTGTTTTTT. Its translation: CASSQAGFNAGELFF.

This clonotype has ten or more counts. The chain uses TRBV3-1 and TRBJ2-1, with TRBD2 matching 9 bases. Germline V CDR1 and CDR2: LGHDT, YNNKEL (reference sequence). The CDR3 length is 17 residues. V was pared by 0 bases and J by 4 bases, with 7 bases of the junction left unmatched. The CDR3 DNA reads TGTGCCAGCAGCCAAGAATCTCGCGGGGGGGATTACAATGAGCAGTTCTTC. As protein: CASSQESRGGDYNEQFF.

This clonotype occurred many times. The rearrangement uses TRBV28 and TRBJ2-7; TRBD1 might be the D (5 bases). Trimming removed 7 bases from V and 1 base from J, with 20 bases in between. The CDR3 loop spans 16 amino acids. Germline CDR1 and CDR2: MDHEN and SYDVKM. The CDR3 sequence: CASTTETLDKSYEQYF. CDR3 sequence (DNA): TGTGCCAGCACCACTGAAACCCTGGACAAGTCCTACGAGCAGTACTTC.

V and J are TRBV4-2 and TRBJ2-6; 8 nucleotides match TRBD2. Germline CDR1 and CDR2: LGHNA and YNFKEQ. Trimming removed 1 base from V and 2 bases from J; junction bases left unmatched: 13. CDR3 length equals 20 residues. This CDR3 is CASSQGRGAGGGAGANVLTF. The CDR3 bases are TGTGCCAGCAGCCAAGGACGAGGCGCGGGAGGAGGGGCTGGGGCCAACGTCCTGACTTTC.

This chain connects TRBV10-1 to TRBJ1-1; D not certain. With 2 bases removed from V and 1 base from J, the gap between germline ends came to 5 bases. CDR1 and CDR2 from the germline V gene are WNHNN and SYGVQD (reference sequence). The CDR3 sequence is 13 residues long. The CDR3 loop is CASSEETNTEAFF. Here the CDR3 DNA reads TGCGCCAGCAGTGAGGAGACGAACACTGAAGCTTTCTTT.

V gene TRBV20-1 combines with J gene TRBJ2-3; 7 positions agree with TRBD2. Trimming removed 5 bases from V and 8 bases from J; junction bases left unmatched: 10. This CDR3 spans 13 amino acids. The germline gives CDR1 DFQATT, CDR2 SNEGSKA (reference sequence). The CDR3 loop is CSARGTIGGTQYF. CDR3 bases: TGCAGTGCTCGCGGGACTATCGGGGGTACGCAGTATTTT.

This clonotype was picked up many times. The V and J genes are TRBV5-1 and TRBJ1-1; D not certain. Trimming left V 0 bases short and J 6 bases short, with 12 bases between. Germline CDR1 reads SGHRS; CDR2 reads YFSETQ. The CDR3 runs 14 residues. DNA of the CDR3: TGCGCCAGCAGCTTGGAAGGGTTTCTCGCTGAAGCTTTCTTT. It yields the protein CASSLEGFLAEAFF.